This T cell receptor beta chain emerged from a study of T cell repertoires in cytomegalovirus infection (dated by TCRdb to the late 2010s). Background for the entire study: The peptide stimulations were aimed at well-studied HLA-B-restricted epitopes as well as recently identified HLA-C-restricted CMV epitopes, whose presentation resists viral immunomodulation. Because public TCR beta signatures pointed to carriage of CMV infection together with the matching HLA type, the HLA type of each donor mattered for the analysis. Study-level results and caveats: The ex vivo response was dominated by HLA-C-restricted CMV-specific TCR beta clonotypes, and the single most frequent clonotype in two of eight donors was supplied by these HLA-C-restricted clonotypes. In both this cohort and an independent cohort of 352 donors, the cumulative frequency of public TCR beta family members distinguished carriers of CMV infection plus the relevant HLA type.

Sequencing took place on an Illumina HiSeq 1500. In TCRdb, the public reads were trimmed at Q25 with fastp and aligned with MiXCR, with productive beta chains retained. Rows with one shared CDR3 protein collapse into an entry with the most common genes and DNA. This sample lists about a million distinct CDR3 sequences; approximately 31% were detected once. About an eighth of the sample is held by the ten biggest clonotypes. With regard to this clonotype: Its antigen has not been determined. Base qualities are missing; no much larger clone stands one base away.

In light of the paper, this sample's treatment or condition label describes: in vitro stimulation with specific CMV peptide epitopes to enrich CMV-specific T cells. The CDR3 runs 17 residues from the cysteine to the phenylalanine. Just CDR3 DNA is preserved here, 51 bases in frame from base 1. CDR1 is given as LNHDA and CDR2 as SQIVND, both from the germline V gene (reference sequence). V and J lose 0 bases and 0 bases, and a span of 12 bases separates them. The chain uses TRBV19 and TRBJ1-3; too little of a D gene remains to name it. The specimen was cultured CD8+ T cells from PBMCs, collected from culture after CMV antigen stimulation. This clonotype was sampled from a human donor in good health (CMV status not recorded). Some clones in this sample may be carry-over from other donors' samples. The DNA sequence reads TGTGCCAGTAGTATAGATCTCCTACGCCGCTCTGGAAACACCATATATTTT. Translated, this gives CASSIDLLRRSGNTIYF. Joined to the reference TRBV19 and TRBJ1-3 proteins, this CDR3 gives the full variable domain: DGGITQSPKYLFRKEGQNVTLSCEQNLNHDAMYWYRQDPGQGLRLIYYSQIVNDFQKGDIAEGYSVSREKKESFPLTVTSAQKNPTAFYLCASSIDLLRRSGNTIYFGEGSWLTVV.